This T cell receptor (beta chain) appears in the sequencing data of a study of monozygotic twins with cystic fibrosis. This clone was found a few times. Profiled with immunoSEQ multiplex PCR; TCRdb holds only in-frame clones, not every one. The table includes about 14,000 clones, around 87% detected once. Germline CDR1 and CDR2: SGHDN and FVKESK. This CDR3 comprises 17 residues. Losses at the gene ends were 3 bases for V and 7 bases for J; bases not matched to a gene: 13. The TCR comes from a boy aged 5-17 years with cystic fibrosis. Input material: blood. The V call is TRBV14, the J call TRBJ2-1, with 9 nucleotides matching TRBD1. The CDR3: CASSHGEDRGGLNEQFF. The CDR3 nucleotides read TGTGCCAGCAGCCACGGGGAGGACAGGGGAGGGTTGAATGAGCAGTTCTTC.